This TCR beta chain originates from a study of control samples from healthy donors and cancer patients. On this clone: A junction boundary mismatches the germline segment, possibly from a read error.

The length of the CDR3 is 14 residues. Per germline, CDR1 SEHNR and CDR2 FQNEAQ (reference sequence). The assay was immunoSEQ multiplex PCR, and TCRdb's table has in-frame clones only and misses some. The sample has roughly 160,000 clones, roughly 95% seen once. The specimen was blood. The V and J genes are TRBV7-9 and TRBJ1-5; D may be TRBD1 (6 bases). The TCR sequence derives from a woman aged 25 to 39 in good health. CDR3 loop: CASSLAGGNRPQHF. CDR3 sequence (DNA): TGTGCCAGCAGCTTAGCAGGGGGGAATCGGCCCCAGCATTTT.